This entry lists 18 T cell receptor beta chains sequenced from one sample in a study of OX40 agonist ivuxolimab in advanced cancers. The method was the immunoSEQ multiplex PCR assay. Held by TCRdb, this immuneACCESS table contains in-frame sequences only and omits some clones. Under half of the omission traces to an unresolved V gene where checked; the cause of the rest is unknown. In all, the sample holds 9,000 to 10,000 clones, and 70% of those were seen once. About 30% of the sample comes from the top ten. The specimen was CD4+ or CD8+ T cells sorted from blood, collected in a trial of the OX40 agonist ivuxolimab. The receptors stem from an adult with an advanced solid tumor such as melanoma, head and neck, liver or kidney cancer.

The CDR3 DNA reads as TGTGCCTGGAGCCCGTTAGGGTACGAGCAGTACTTC. It yields the protein CAWSPLGYEQYF. This chain links TRBV30 with TRBJ2-7; D gene ambiguous. V gave up 3 bases and J gave up 4 bases, with 10 bases separating them. The V gene's germline CDR1 is GTSNPN and CDR2 SVGIG (reference sequence). The CDR3 covers 12 residues.

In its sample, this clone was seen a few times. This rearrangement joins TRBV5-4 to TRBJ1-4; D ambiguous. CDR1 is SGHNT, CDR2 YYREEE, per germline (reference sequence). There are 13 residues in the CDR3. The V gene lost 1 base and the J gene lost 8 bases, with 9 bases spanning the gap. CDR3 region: CASSLNPGEKLFF. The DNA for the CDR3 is TGTGCCAGCAGCTTGAACCCGGGCGAAAAACTGTTTTTT.

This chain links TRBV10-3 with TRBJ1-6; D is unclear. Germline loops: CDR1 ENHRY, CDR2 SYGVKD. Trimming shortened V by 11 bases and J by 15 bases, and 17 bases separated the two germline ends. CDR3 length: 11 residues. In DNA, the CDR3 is TGTGCCCAAGGTGGGCCCGGACTCCTCCACTTT. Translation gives CAQGGPGLLHF.

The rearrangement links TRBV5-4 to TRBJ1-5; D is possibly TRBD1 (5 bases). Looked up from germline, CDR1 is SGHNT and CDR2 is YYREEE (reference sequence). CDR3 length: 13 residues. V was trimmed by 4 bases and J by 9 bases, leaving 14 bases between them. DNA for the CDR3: TGTGCCAGCAGCCGGGACCCGCTAGGGCCCCAGCATTTT. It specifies CASSRDPLGPQHF.

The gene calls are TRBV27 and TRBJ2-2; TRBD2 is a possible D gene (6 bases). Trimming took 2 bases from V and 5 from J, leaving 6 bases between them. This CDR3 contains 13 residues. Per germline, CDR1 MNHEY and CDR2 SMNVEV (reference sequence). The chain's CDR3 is CASSLGGTGELFF. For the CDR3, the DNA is TGTGCCAGCAGTTTAGGAGGGACCGGGGAGCTGTTTTTT.

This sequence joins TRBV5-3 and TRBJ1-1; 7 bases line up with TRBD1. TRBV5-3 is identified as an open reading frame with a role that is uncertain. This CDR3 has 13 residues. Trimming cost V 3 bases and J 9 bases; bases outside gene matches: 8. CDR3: CARSCPGQTKAFF. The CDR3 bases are TGTGCCAGAAGCTGTCCGGGACAGACCAAAGCTTTCTTT.

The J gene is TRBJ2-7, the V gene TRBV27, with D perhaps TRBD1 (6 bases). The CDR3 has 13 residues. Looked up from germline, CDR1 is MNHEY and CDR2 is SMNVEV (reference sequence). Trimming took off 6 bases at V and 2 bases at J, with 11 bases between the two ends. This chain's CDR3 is CASSWDTTYEQYF. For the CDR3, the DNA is TGTGCCAGCAGCTGGGACACAACCTACGAGCAGTACTTC.

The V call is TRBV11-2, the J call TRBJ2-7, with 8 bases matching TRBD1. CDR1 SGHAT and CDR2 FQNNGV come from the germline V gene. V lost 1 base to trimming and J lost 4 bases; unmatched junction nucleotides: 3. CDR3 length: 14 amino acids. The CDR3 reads CASSLGTGGYEQYF. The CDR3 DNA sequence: TGTGCCAGCAGCTTAGGAACAGGGGGGTACGAGCAGTACTTC.

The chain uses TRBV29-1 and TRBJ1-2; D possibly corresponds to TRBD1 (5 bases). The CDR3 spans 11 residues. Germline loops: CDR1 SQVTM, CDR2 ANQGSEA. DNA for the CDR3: TGCAGTGCTTGGGACGACTATGGCTACACCTTC. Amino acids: CSAWDDYGYTF. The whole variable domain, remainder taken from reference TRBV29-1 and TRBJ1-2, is SAVISQKPSRDICQRGTSLTIQCQVDSQVTMMFWYRQQPGQSLTLIATANQGSEATYESGFVIDKFPISRPNLTFSTLTVSNMSPEDSSIYLCSAWDDYGYTFGSGTRLTVV.

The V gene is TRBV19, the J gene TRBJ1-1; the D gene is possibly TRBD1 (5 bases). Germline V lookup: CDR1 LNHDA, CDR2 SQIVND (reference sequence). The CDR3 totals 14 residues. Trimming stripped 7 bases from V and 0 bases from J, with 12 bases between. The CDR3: CASKETEMNTEAFF. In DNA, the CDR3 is TGTGCCAGTAAGGAGACAGAAATGAACACTGAAGCTTTCTTT.

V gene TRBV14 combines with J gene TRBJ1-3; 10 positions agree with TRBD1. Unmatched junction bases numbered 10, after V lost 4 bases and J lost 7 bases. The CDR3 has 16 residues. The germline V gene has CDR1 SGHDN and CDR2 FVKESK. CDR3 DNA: TGTGCCAGCAGCCTACCGGGACAGGGGTTGAAGAACACCATATATTTT. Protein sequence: CASSLPGQGLKNTIYF.

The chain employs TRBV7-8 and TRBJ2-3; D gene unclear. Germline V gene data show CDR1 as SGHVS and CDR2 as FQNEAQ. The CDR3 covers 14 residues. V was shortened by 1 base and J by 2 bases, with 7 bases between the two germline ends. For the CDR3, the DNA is TGTGCCAGCAGCTTAGAGGGCTACACAGATACGCAGTATTTT. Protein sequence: CASSLEGYTDTQYF.

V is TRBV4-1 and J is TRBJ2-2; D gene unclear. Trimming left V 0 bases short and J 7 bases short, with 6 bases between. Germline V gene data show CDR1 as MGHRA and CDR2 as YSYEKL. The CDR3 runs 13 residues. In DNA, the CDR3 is TGCGCCAGCAGCCAAGAACTACACGGGGAGCTGTTTTTT. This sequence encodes CASSQELHGELFF.

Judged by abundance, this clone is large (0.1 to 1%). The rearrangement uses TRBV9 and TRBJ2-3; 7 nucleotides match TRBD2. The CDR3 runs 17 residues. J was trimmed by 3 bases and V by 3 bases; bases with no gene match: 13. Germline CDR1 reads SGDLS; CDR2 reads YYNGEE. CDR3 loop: CASSDAGWDSGTDTQYF. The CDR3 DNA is TGTGCCAGCAGCGATGCCGGGTGGGATAGCGGGACAGATACGCAGTATTTT. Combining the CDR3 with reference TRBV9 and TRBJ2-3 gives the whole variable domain DSGVTQTPKHLITATGQRVTLRCSPRSGDLSVYWYQQSLDQGLQFLIQYYNGEERAKGNILERFSAQQFPDLHSELNLSSLELGDSALYFCASSDAGWDSGTDTQYFGPGTRLTVL.

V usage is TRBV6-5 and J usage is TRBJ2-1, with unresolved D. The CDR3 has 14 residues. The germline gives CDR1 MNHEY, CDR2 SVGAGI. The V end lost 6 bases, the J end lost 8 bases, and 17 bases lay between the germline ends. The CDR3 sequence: CASRGTSFGHEQFF. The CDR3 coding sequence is TGTGCCAGCAGGGGAACTTCTTTTGGGCATGAGCAGTTCTTC.

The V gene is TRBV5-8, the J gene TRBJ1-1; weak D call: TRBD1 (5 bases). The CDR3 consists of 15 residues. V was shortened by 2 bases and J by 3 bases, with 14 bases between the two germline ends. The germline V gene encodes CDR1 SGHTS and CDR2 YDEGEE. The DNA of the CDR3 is TGTGCCAGCAGCTTTAAGGGGAGGATGTACACTGAAGCTTTCTTT. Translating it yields CASSFKGRMYTEAFF.

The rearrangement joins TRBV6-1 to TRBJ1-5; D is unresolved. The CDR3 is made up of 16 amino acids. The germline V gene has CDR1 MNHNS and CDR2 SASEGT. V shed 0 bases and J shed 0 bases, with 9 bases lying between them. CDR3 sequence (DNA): TGTGCCAGCAGTGAAGCGCCCTGGAATAGCAATCAGCCCCAGCATTTT. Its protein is CASSEAPWNSNQPQHF.

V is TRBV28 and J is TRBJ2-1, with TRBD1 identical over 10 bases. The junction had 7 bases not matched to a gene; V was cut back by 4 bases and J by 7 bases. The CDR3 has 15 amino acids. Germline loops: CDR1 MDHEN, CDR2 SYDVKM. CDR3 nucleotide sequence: TGTGCCAGCAGTTCTCCGGGACAGGGGCGGAATGAGCAGTTCTTC. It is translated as CASSSPGQGRNEQFF.